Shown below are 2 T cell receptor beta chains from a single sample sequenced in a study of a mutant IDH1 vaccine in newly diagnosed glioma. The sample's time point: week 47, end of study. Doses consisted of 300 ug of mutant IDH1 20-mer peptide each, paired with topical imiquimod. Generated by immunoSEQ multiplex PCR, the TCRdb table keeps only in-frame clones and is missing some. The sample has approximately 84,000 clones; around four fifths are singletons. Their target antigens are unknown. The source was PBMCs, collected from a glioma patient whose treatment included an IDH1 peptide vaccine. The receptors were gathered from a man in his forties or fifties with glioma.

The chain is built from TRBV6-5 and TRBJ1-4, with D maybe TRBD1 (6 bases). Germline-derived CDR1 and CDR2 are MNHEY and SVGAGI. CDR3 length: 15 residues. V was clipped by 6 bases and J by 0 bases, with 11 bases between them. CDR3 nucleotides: TGTGCCAGCAGACGGACAGCTGCAACTAATGAAAAACTGTTTTTT. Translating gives CASRRTAATNEKLFF.

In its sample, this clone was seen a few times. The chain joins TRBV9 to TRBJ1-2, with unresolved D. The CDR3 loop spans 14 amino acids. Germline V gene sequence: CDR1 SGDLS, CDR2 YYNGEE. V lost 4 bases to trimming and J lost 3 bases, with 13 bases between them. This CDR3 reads CASSSQPGDYGYTF. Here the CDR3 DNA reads TGTGCCAGCAGCTCCCAGCCCGGGGACTATGGCTACACCTTC.